The 21 T cell receptor beta chains below come from one sample, sequenced in a study of PD-L1 blockade in urothelial cancer. The method was immunoSEQ multiplex PCR; TCRdb's version includes in-frame clones alone and lacks a portion of them. The sample includes just over 50,000 clones, 75% to 90% seen only once; the top ten take more than 15%. Sequenced material: PBMCs, taken around atezolizumab (anti-PD-L1) treatment. These receptors all come from a man aged 55 to 70 with urothelial cancer.

The rearrangement uses TRBV7-3 and TRBJ1-1; TRBD1 might be the D (6 bases). V was cut by 5 bases and J by 2 bases, with 12 bases left in between. The CDR3 is 14 residues long. Germline values: CDR1 SGHTA, CDR2 FQGTGA. In DNA, the CDR3 is TGTGCCAGCAGCCGGGACACCCATAACACTGAAGCTTTCTTT. It codes for CASSRDTHNTEAFF.

This chain connects TRBV4-1 to TRBJ2-3; possibly TRBD1 for D (5 bases). Trimming pared 4 bases from V and 0 bases from J, leaving 17 bases between. The germline gives CDR1 MGHRA, CDR2 YSYEKL. The CDR3 totals 17 residues. The CDR3 loop reads CASSRPKTVASTDTQYF. The CDR3 DNA follows: TGCGCCAGCAGCCGTCCCAAGACAGTCGCTAGCACAGATACGCAGTATTTT.

The chain couples TRBV28 to TRBJ2-1; TRBD2 agrees at 9 bases. Germline V gives CDR1 MDHEN, CDR2 SYDVKM. The CDR3 has 16 amino acids. V was pared by 6 bases and J by 0 bases, with 6 bases of the junction left unmatched. The CDR3 loop is CASRRGGGSSYNEQFF. Here the CDR3 DNA reads TGTGCCAGCAGGCGGGGGGGAGGTAGCTCCTACAATGAGCAGTTCTTC.

The CDR3 nucleotides read TGTGCCAGCAGGACTTTAATACTAGCCTACAATGAGCAGTTCTTC. It translates to CASRTLILAYNEQFF. J is TRBJ2-1 and V is TRBV5-6, with a possible D match to TRBD2 (5 bases). The germline CDR1 and CDR2 sequences are SGHDT and YYEEEE. Trimming left V 5 bases short and J 2 bases short, with 14 bases between. This CDR3 region has 15 residues.

The CDR3 here is CASSPLGQEGRQPQHF. The CDR3 nucleotides are TGTGCCAGCAGCCCCCTCGGTCAGGAGGGGAGACAGCCCCAGCATTTT. The V and J genes are TRBV7-8 and TRBJ1-5, with D perhaps matching TRBD1 (5 bases). CDR3 size: 16 residues. The V end was cut by 5 bases, the J end by 7 bases, with 21 bases between. Germline V gene data show CDR1 as SGHVS and CDR2 as FQNEAQ.

V gene TRBV30 combines with J gene TRBJ2-2, with D possibly TRBD2 on 6 matching bases. Germline V gene data show CDR1 as GTSNPN and CDR2 as SVGIG (reference sequence). The CDR3 extends over 11 amino acids. With 3 bases removed from V and 9 bases from J, the gap between germline ends came to 8 bases. CDR3 in amino acids: CAWRGGRELFF. The CDR3 DNA follows: TGTGCCTGGAGGGGGGGACGGGAGCTGTTTTTT.

The CDR3 reads CASNLGTATYNEQFF. DNA for the CDR3: TGTGCCAGCAACCTCGGGACAGCGACTTACAATGAGCAGTTCTTC. The J gene is TRBJ2-1, the V gene TRBV28, with 7 bases identical to TRBD1. Germline-derived CDR1 and CDR2 are MDHEN and SYDVKM. V shed 7 bases, J shed 4 bases, and the junction held 10 bases outside the gene matches. The CDR3 runs 15 residues.

The chain uses TRBV18 and TRBJ2-3; perhaps TRBD2 as D (6 bases). The germline V gene has CDR1 KGHSH and CDR2 LQKENI. Trimming cost V 3 bases and J 6 bases, with 13 bases left between them. The CDR3 totals 14 residues. CDR3 sequence: CASSPPGRGDTQYF. In nucleotides, the CDR3 is TGTGCCAGCTCACCGCCGGGACGGGGGGATACGCAGTATTTT.

This rearrangement joins TRBV7-2 to TRBJ2-5; no reliable D call. From germline, CDR1 is SGHTA and CDR2 FQGNSA. V was cut by 2 bases and J by 5 bases, with 9 bases left in between. This CDR3 contains 13 residues. DNA of the CDR3: TGTGCCAGCAGCTTAAGTTTCGGTGAGACCCAGTACTTC. This gives the protein CASSLSFGETQYF.

This clone was observed a single time. This sequence joins TRBV25-1 and TRBJ1-4; D is unresolved. V was shortened by 6 bases and J by 4 bases, with 6 bases between the two germline ends. CDR1 MGHDK and CDR2 SYGVNS come from the germline V gene. The CDR3 runs 12 residues. CDR3: CASRLNNEKLFF. Here the CDR3 DNA reads TGTGCCAGCAGACTTAATAATGAAAAACTGTTTTTT.

The V gene is TRBV2, the J gene TRBJ2-7; a weak D match, TRBD2 (6 bases). Germline CDR1 SNHLY, CDR2 FYNNEI. The CDR3 spans 14 residues. V shed 5 bases and J shed 6 bases, with 17 bases lying between them. The CDR3 region is CASSWAGGRGEQYF. CDR3 nucleotide sequence: TGTGCCAGCAGTTGGGCCGGGGGTCGGGGCGAGCAGTACTTC.

The chain is built from TRBV7-2 and TRBJ1-2; no reliable D call. V dropped 3 bases and J dropped 0 bases, with 11 bases sitting between them. There are 15 residues in the CDR3. Germline assignment: CDR1 SGHTA and CDR2 FQGNSA. The CDR3 bases are TGTGCCAGCAGCTTTCAGGCCGGGACTAACTATGGCTACACCTTC. Residues: CASSFQAGTNYGYTF. Filled out from reference TRBV7-2 and TRBJ1-2, the complete variable domain reads GAGVSQSPSNKVTEKGKDVELRCDPISGHTALYWYRQSLGQGLEFLIYFQGNSAPDKSGLPSDRFSAERTGGSVSTLTIQRTQQEDSAVYLCASSFQAGTNYGYTFGSGTRLTVV.

The sample holds a few counts of this clone. J is TRBJ2-5 and V is TRBV6-5; possibly TRBD1 for D (5 bases). Between the trimmed V and J ends, which lost 0 bases and 9 bases, there was a span of 17 bases. The CDR3 is made up of 15 amino acids. Germline V gene lookup returns CDR1 MNHEY and CDR2 SVGAGI. The CDR3 protein is CASSYSSDRAMAQYF. CDR3 DNA sequence: TGTGCCAGCAGTTACTCGAGTGACAGAGCAATGGCCCAGTACTTC.

V and J are TRBV7-2 and TRBJ2-7; maybe TRBD1 (6 bases). Trimming removed 1 base at V and 12 bases at J, with 28 bases between. Germline V gene data show CDR1 as SGHTA and CDR2 as FQGNSA. There are 17 residues in the CDR3. CDR3 sequence: CASSLEDRTVVPSILYF. Written as DNA, the CDR3 is TGTGCCAGCAGCTTAGAGGATCGGACAGTTGTTCCAAGTATACTGTACTTC.

This chain connects TRBV15 to TRBJ2-7, with a possible D match to TRBD2 (5 bases). The length of the CDR3 is 16 residues. Germline V CDR1 and CDR2: LNHNV, YYDKDF (reference sequence). Deletions cut 5 bases from V and 2 bases from J, with 19 bases between. In nucleotides, the CDR3 is TGTGCCACCAGCCGGGAATCCCCTCCCCGGGCCTACGAGCAGTACTTC. This codes for CATSRESPPRAYEQYF.

V is TRBV30 and J is TRBJ1-6; maybe TRBD1 (5 bases). From germline, CDR1 is GTSNPN and CDR2 SVGIG (reference sequence). The CDR3 length is 13 residues. The V end lost 5 bases, the J end lost 5 bases, and 10 bases lay between the germline ends. The chain's CDR3 is CAWAGGDNSPLHF. The CDR3 nucleotides are TGTGCCTGGGCGGGAGGGGATAATTCACCCCTCCACTTT.

The chain joins TRBV5-6 to TRBJ1-5; D unresolved. V was trimmed by 3 bases and J by 6 bases, leaving 13 bases between them. This CDR3 contains 14 residues. Germline assignment: CDR1 SGHDT and CDR2 YYEEEE. The chain's CDR3 is CASSSGLGGQPQHF. CDR3 nucleotide sequence: TGTGCCAGCAGCTCAGGACTGGGAGGTCAGCCCCAGCATTTT.

The rearrangement links TRBV5-6 to TRBJ2-7; 9 bases are a match to TRBD2. The germline CDR1 and CDR2 sequences are SGHDT and YYEEEE. V was pared by 4 bases and J by 0 bases, with 17 bases of the junction left unmatched. The CDR3 is 19 residues long. The CDR3 sequence: CASSPPGLALGTSSYEQYF. The DNA for the CDR3 is TGTGCCAGCAGCCCCCCCGGACTAGCGCTCGGTACTAGCTCCTACGAGCAGTACTTC.

The rearrangement uses TRBV7-9 and TRBJ2-3, with a tentative D call TRBD2 (6 bases). The CDR3 has 16 amino acids. Germline V gene sequence: CDR1 SEHNR, CDR2 FQNEAQ (reference sequence). Trimming took 2 bases from V and 8 from J, leaving 20 bases between them. CDR3 sequence reads: CASSLLSGRFPVTQYF. CDR3 nucleotide sequence: TGTGCCAGCAGCTTATTGTCGGGGAGGTTTCCAGTTACGCAGTATTTT.

The chain uses TRBV28 and TRBJ1-4; TRBD1 might be the D (6 bases). CDR3 length equals 18 residues. Trimming stripped 1 base from V and 5 bases from J, with 20 bases between. Germline assignment: CDR1 MDHEN and CDR2 SYDVKM. DNA of the CDR3: TGTGCCAGCAGTTTATCACCAAGTAAGGGGGGGTTAAATGAAAAACTGTTTTTT. Translated, it gives CASSLSPSKGGLNEKLFF.

This clone was found once. V and J are TRBV30 and TRBJ1-5; possible D gene TRBD1, 5 bases. V shed 1 base and J shed 7 bases, with 11 bases lying between them. Germline CDR1 GTSNPN, CDR2 SVGIG (reference sequence). The CDR3 sequence is 13 residues long. The CDR3 DNA sequence: TGTGCCTGGAGTGCAGGACAATGGCAGCCCCAGCATTTT. Translating gives CAWSAGQWQPQHF.